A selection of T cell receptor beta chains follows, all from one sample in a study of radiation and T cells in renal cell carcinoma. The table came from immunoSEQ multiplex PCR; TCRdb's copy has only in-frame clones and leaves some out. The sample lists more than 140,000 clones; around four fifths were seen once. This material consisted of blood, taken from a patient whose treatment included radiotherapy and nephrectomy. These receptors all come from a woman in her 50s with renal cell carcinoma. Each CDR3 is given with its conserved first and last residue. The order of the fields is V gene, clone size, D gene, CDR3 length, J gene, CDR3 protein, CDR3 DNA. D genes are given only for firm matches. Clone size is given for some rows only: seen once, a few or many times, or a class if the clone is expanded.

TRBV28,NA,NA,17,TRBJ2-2,CASRGSGLSANTGELFF,TGTGCCAGCAGAGGTAGCGGCCTTAGCGCGAACACCGGGGAGCTGTTTTTT
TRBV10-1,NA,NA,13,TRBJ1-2,CASSPGPATGYTF,TGCGCCAGCAGCCCGGGACCCGCCACCGGCTACACCTTC
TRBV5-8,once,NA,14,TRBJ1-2,CASSSGTGPYGYTF,TGTGCCAGCAGTTCCGGGACGGGGCCCTATGGCTACACCTTC
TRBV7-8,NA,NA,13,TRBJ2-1,CASSLGYEDEQFF,TGTGCCAGCAGCTTAGGTTACGAGGATGAGCAGTTCTTC
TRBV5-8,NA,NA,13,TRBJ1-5,CASSLDVYQPQHF,TGTGCCAGCAGCTTGGACGTGTATCAGCCCCAGCATTTT
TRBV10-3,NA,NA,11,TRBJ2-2,CAIYNGGELFF,TGTGCCATCTATAATGGGGGGGAGCTGTTTTTT
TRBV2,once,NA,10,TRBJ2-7,CALGEHEQYF,TGTGCCCTGGGGGAACACGAGCAGTACTTC
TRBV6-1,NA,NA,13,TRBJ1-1,CASRREGDTEAFF,TGTGCCAGCAGGAGAGAGGGGGACACTGAAGCTTTCTTT
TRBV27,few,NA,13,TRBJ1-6,CASSSPAKSPLHF,TGTGCCAGCAGTTCCCCCGCGAAGTCACCCCTCCACTTT
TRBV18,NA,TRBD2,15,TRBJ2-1,CASSPAGGPYNEQFF,TGTGCCAGCTCACCGGCGGGGGGGCCATACAATGAGCAGTTCTTC
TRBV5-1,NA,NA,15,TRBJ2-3,CASSSKQGSSDTQYF,TGCGCCAGCAGCTCCAAACAGGGATCGTCAGATACGCAGTATTTT
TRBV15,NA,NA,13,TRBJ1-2,CATTTAGGLGYTF,TGTGCCACCACCACAGCGGGGGGCCTTGGCTACACCTTC
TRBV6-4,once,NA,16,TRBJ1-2,CASSQGLPGPLSGYTF,TGTGCCAGCAGCCAGGGTCTACCGGGGCCTCTTTCGGGCTACACCTTC
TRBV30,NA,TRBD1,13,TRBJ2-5,CAGNRGSGETQYF,TGTGCCGGGAACAGGGGATCCGGAGAGACCCAGTACTTC
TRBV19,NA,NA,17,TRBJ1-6,CASSVSDSSSYNSPLHF,TGTGCCAGTAGTGTATCGGACAGCAGCTCCTATAATTCACCCCTCCACTTT
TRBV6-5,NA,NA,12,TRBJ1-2,CASSPSGFGYTF,TGTGCCAGCAGTCCTTCGGGGTTCGGCTACACCTTC
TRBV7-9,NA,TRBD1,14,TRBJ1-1,CASSLDREDTEAFF,TGTGCCAGCAGCCTGGACAGGGAGGACACTGAAGCTTTCTTT
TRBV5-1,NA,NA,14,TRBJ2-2,CASSLGQDTGELFF,TGCGCCAGCAGCTTGGGACAGGACACCGGGGAGCTGTTTTTT
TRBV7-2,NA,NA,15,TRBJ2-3,CASSLVIAGTDTQYF,TGTGCCAGCAGCTTAGTGATAGCGGGCACAGATACGCAGTATTTT
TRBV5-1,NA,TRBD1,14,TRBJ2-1,CASSSGTGTHEQFF,TGCGCCAGCAGCTCCGGGACAGGGACCCATGAGCAGTTCTTC
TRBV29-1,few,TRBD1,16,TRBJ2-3,CSVGTWGTGEVDTQYF,TGCAGCGTTGGGACCTGGGGGACAGGGGAGGTAGATACGCAGTATTTT
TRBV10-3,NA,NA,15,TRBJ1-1,CAISESRGEGSEAFF,TGTGCCATCAGTGAGTCTAGGGGTGAGGGATCTGAAGCTTTCTTT
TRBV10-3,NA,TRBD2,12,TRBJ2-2,CAISSGGRELFF,TGTGCCATCAGCTCGGGGGGTCGGGAGCTGTTTTTT
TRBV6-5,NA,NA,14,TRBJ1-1,CASSYSGGRVEAFF,TGTGCCAGCAGTTACTCCGGGGGCCGGGTTGAAGCTTTCTTT
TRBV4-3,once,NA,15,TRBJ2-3,CASSQDQGYSHTQYF,TGCGCCAGCAGCCAAGATCAGGGCTACTCGCATACGCAGTATTTT
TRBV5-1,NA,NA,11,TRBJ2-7,CASRLEGEQYF,TGCGCCAGCCGCCTGGAGGGCGAGCAGTACTTC
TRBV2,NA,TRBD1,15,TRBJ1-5,CASSPRDRGNQPQHF,TGTGCCAGCAGTCCCCGGGACAGGGGCAATCAGCCCCAGCATTTT
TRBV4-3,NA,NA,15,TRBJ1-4,CASSQGVADREKLFF,TGCGCCAGCAGCCAAGGGGTAGCGGACCGTGAAAAACTGTTTTTT
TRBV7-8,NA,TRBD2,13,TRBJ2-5,CASSERLAETQYF,TGTGCCAGCAGCGAAAGACTAGCAGAGACCCAGTACTTC
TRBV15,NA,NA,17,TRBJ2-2,CATSRVLGGPNTGALFF,TGTGCCACCAGCAGAGTATTGGGGGGGCCGAACACCGGGGCGCTGTTTTTT
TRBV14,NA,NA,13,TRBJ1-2,CASSLNHAWGYTF,TGTGCCAGCAGTCTGAACCACGCCTGGGGCTACACCTTC
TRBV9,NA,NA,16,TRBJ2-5,CASSVGGGGNQETQYF,TGTGCCAGCAGCGTAGGCGGCGGCGGGAACCAAGAGACCCAGTACTTC
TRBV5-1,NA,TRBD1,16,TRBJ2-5,CASSLNSGQIQETQYF,TGCGCCAGCAGCTTAAATTCGGGACAGATACAAGAGACCCAGTACTTC